The rows below give T cell receptor beta chains drawn from one sample of a study of PD-1 blockade in mismatch repair-deficient tumors. Only in-frame clones appear in the TCRdb table, and some are missing; sequencing was by immunoSEQ multiplex PCR. This table holds some 120,000 clones, 70% to 90% found once. The specimen comprised peripheral blood, sampled 44 weeks after starting pembrolizumab. Every receptor here comes from an adult with mismatch repair-deficient cancer. The CDR3 runs from the conserved cysteine through the conserved F or W. Where a row states a size, it is once, few, many or the class of an expanded clone; other rows omit it.

clone_size,v_call,j_call,cdr3_aa
.,TRBV5-4,TRBJ2-7,CASSLGRTGVSGAYEQYF
.,TRBV28,TRBJ1-1,CASSTTDRGAFF
once,TRBV6-5,TRBJ2-7,CASSYLQGGYEQYF
.,TRBV14,TRBJ1-1,CASSQDFMRAPMNTEAFF
.,TRBV7-9,TRBJ2-5,CASSLEGQETQYF
.,TRBV5-1,TRBJ2-7,CASSKGLAFTYEQYF
.,TRBV30,TRBJ1-2,CAWSGSGAPRVTF
.,TRBV11-2,TRBJ2-1,CASSFPGQGYNEQFF
.,TRBV4-3,TRBJ1-5,CASSQDFRGSQPQHF
.,TRBV5-4,TRBJ2-6,CASSLGGSGANVLTF
few,TRBV6-9,TRBJ1-1,CASSSRADTEAFF
.,TRBV6-1,TRBJ2-1,CASSPYNEQFF
.,TRBV9,TRBJ1-2,CASSPTDRADYGYTF
.,TRBV14,TRBJ1-3,CASSQDRNRLNTIYF
.,TRBV10-3,TRBJ1-1,CAISEVAVNTEAFF
.,TRBV28,TRBJ2-5,CASSPTTSAGETQYF
.,TRBV18,TRBJ2-7,CASSPGQNYEQYF
.,TRBV29-1,TRBJ2-5,CSVGGGGGGETQYF
.,TRBV5-6,TRBJ2-3,CASSPYRLTDTQYF
.,TRBV10-1,TRBJ2-7,CASSESGLAGSSYEQYF
few,TRBV5-1,TRBJ2-7,CASSGGAVEQYF
.,TRBV28,TRBJ2-1,CASRTPGTGTYNEQFF